This T cell receptor beta chain was captured by sequencing in a study of human CD8 memory T cell subsets. The V gene's germline CDR1 is LGHNA and CDR2 YSLEER. The CDR3 extends over 13 amino acids. The V and J ends lost 0 bases and 5 bases respectively, with 8 bases between them. PBMC in the sample derive from buffy coats of healthy donors. Each subset gave duplicate vials of approximately 150,000 sorted CD8+ T cells for RNA. This clonotype was picked up many times. Researchers made TCR beta libraries via UMI-labeled 5' RACE. Each CDR3 protein gets one entry after TCRdb re-called the 5' RACE reads with MiXCR. Here the sample spans 7,300 or so distinct CDR3 sequences, 3% to 5% being singletons.

The material sequenced was CD8+ T cells from PBMCs. V usage is TRBV4-3 and J usage is TRBJ2-7; tentative D call: TRBD2 (6 bases). The receptor was derived from a human donor in good health. The CDR3 DNA reads TGCGCCAGCAGCCAAGATCGGGGGAACGAGCAGTACTTC. Translation gives CASSQDRGNEQYF.